This T cell receptor beta chain was retrieved from a study of T cells after posttransplantation cyclophosphamide. Findings of the study overall: Donor-recipient repertoire similarity was low at 1-2 months, rising over year one. Recipient CMV seropositivity and CMV reactivation strongly tracked TRB clonality.

Trimming took 7 bases from V and 9 from J, leaving 11 bases between them. CDR1 and CDR2 from the germline V gene are SGHDT and YYEEEE. The CDR3 consists of 11 residues. Some clones are missing from TCRdb's copy, which holds only in-frame ones; the method was immunoSEQ multiplex PCR. The profile shows 7,000 to 8,000 clones, 82% of them singletons. Comment on this clone: Its specificity is unknown.

Busulfan-fludarabine conditioning, marrow transplant, and cyclophosphamide on days +3 and +4 were administered. The chain employs TRBV5-6 and TRBJ2-1; a possible D gene is TRBD2 (6 bases). The TCR comes from a female patient between 40 and 50 years old who received an allogeneic stem cell transplant from a related donor, was CMV-positive, and had no GVHD. Certain T cells may be donor cells from the graft. This specimen consisted of CD4+ T cells sorted from blood, obtained 950 to 1,200 days after allogeneic stem cell transplant with posttransplant cyclophosphamide. The CDR3 protein is CASSLASEQFF. The CDR3 DNA sequence: TGTGCCAGCTCACTAGCCAGTGAGCAGTTCTTC.